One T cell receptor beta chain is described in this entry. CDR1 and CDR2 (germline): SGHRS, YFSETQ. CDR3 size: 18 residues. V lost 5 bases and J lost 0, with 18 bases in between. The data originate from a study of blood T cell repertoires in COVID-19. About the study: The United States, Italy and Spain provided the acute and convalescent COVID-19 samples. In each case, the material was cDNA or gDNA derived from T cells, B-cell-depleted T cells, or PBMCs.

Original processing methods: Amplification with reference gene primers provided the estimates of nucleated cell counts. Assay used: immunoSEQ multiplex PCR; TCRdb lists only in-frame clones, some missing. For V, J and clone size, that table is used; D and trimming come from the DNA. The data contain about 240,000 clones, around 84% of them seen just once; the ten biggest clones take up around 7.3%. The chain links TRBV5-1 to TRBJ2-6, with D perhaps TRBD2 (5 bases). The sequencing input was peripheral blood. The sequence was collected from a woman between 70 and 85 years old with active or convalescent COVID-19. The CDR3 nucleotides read TGCGCCAGCAGTCCGGGGAGAAGGCCCAGCTCTGGGGCCAACGTCCTGACTTTC. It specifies CASSPGRRPSSGANVLTF.